Listed below are T cell receptor beta chains from one sample, sequenced in a study of shared clonotypes between healthy human individuals. Profiling relied on immunoSEQ multiplex PCR, and the TCRdb table lists in-frame clones only, not all of them. Of some 680,000 clones listed, 73% are singletons. The sequencing sample was made of memory CD4+ T cells sorted from blood. Source of these receptors: a woman in her twenties or thirties in good health. The CDR3 runs from the conserved cysteine through the conserved F or W. The D gene is left open where the match is weak. The size field is filled for only some rows; it gives once, few, many or a size class.

V	D	J	size	CDR3	DNA
TRBV28	TRBD1	TRBJ2-7	NA	CASSLPGQTLLAPVYEQYF	TGTGCCAGCAGTCTCCCGGGACAGACACTTTTAGCCCCAGTCTACGAGCAGTACTTC
TRBV6-5	TRBD2	TRBJ2-7	NA	CASAPAGLELGGQYF	TGTGCCAGCGCACCGGCGGGACTAGAACTTGGGGGGCAGTACTTC
TRBV6-1	NA	TRBJ1-2	NA	CASCRQNTNYGYTF	TGTGCCAGCTGCAGACAGAATACTAACTATGGCTACACCTTC
TRBV11-3	NA	TRBJ2-5	NA	CASSPGGREETQYF	TGTGCCAGCAGCCCGGGGGGCAGGGAAGAGACCCAGTACTTC
TRBV9	NA	TRBJ2-1	NA	CASSVGEVNEQFF	TGTGCCAGCAGCGTAGGGGAGGTTAATGAGCAGTTCTTC
TRBV7-8	NA	TRBJ1-4	once	CASSLDPGMTNEKLFF	TGTGCCAGCAGCTTAGATCCGGGGATGACTAATGAAAAACTGTTTTTT
TRBV19	NA	TRBJ2-1	once	CASSTKPGTSYNEQFF	TGTGCCAGTAGTACAAAACCGGGAACGTCCTACAATGAGCAGTTCTTC
TRBV25-1	TRBD1	TRBJ2-1	NA	CASSDRDSHYNEQFF	TGTGCCAGCAGTGACCGGGACAGTCACTACAATGAGCAGTTCTTC
TRBV6-5	NA	TRBJ2-2	few	CASRGLTQATGELFF	TGTGCCAGCAGGGGCCTAACCCAGGCAACCGGGGAGCTGTTTTTT
TRBV28	NA	TRBJ2-1	NA	CASSSSGLPFKSYNEQFF	TGTGCCAGCAGTTCCTCGGGACTCCCTTTTAAGTCCTACAATGAGCAGTTCTTC
TRBV7-9	NA	TRBJ1-1	NA	CASKIGPNPAFF	TGTGCCAGCAAAATCGGACCGAATCCAGCTTTCTTT
TRBV10-3	NA	TRBJ1-1	NA	CAISSLGTEAFF	TGTGCCATCAGTTCACTGGGGACTGAAGCTTTCTTT
TRBV25-1	TRBD1	TRBJ1-5	once	CASSNTGGNQPQHF	TGTGCCAGCTCCAATACAGGGGGCAATCAGCCCCAGCATTTT
TRBV5-8	NA	TRBJ2-7	NA	CASSTDSKYEQYF	TGTGCCAGCAGTACGGACAGCAAGTACGAGCAGTACTTC
TRBV6-5	NA	TRBJ2-3	NA	CASSPHGLSTDTQYF	TGTGCCAGCAGCCCCCATGGCCTTAGCACAGATACGCAGTATTTT
TRBV4-2	NA	TRBJ1-2	few	CASSPTGGYGYTF	TGTGCCAGCAGCCCCACGGGGGGCTATGGCTACACCTTC
TRBV19	NA	TRBJ2-2	NA	CASSYLGGGPTGELFF	TGTGCCAGTAGTTATTTGGGGGGAGGACCCACCGGGGAGCTGTTTTTT
TRBV5-4	TRBD2	TRBJ2-6	NA	CASSLDSASGSLSGANVLTF	TGTGCCAGCAGCTTGGATTCGGCTAGCGGGAGCCTCTCTGGGGCCAACGTCCTGACTTTC
TRBV19	TRBD1	TRBJ1-2	NA	CASSGDRGLFGYTF	TGTGCCAGTAGTGGGGACAGGGGCCTTTTTGGCTACACCTTC
TRBV10-3	TRBD1	TRBJ1-2	NA	CAISEPDRDPYTF	TGTGCCATCAGTGAGCCGGACAGGGATCCCTACACCTTC
TRBV27	NA	TRBJ1-5	NA	CATARERSNQPQHF	TGTGCCACCGCGCGGGAGCGGTCCAATCAGCCCCAGCATTTT
TRBV30	TRBD2	TRBJ2-3	many	CAWRFRLAGKIDTQYF	TGTGCCTGGAGATTTCGACTAGCGGGAAAGATAGATACGCAGTATTTT